This is a list of T cell receptor beta chains from one sample in a study of blood T cell repertoires in COVID-19. Produced via immunoSEQ multiplex PCR; TCRdb's table is partial and in-frame only. The table shows approximately 200,000 clones, with 80% to 85% occurring only once. Input material: peripheral blood. Receptors were obtained from a woman aged 55-70 years with acute or convalescent COVID-19. Both conserved end residues are part of each CDR3. A D gene is named only where the DNA matches it firmly. Expanded clones get a size class; other rows say once, few or many, or leave the size out.

J,D,size,V,CDR3,DNA
TRBJ1-1,TRBD1,NA,TRBV28,CASSLRDRVFYGEAFF,TGTGCCAGCAGTCTCCGGGACAGGGTATTTTATGGTGAAGCTTTCTTT
TRBJ1-1,NA,NA,TRBV5-5,CASTTGPLAVEAFF,TGTGCCAGCACCACAGGTCCGTTAGCGGTTGAAGCTTTCTTT
TRBJ1-3,TRBD1,NA,TRBV14,CASSLSGTVGNTIYF,TGTGCCAGCAGCCTCTCCGGGACAGTTGGAAACACCATATATTTT
TRBJ2-2,NA,NA,TRBV4-3,CASSQDLIRQGGNTGELFF,TGCGCCAGCAGCCAAGATCTTATTAGACAGGGAGGGAACACCGGGGAGCTGTTTTTT
TRBJ1-2,NA,NA,TRBV21-1,CASRWEKRRGYTF,TGTGCCAGCAGATGGGAGAAGCGGCGCGGCTACACCTTC
TRBJ2-7,TRBD1,NA,TRBV6-1,CASSEAGTGNKHQYF,TGTGCCAGCAGTGAGGCCGGGACAGGGAATAAACATCAGTACTTC
TRBJ1-1,NA,NA,TRBV4-2,CASSQQQSGTEAFF,TGTGCCAGCAGCCAACAACAATCTGGCACTGAAGCTTTCTTT
TRBJ2-7,TRBD1,once,TRBV5-4,CASSSHLQGPRDEQYF,TGTGCCAGCAGCTCCCACCTACAGGGGCCGCGGGACGAGCAGTACTTC
TRBJ2-1,TRBD2,once,TRBV2,CASSVGGLAGGHEQFF,TGTGCCAGCAGCGTAGGTGGACTAGCGGGGGGGCATGAGCAGTTCTTC
TRBJ2-7,NA,NA,TRBV6-2/TRBV6-3,CASSYPLVGASSYEQYF,TGTGCCAGCAGTTACCCCCTGGTGGGGGCGAGCTCCTACGAGCAGTACTTC
TRBJ2-3,NA,NA,TRBV7-8,CASSLVVGGGAPYF,NA
TRBJ1-2,TRBD1,few,TRBV12-3/TRBV12-4,CASSDRGLYGYTF,TGTGCCAGCAGTGACAGGGGGCTGTATGGCTACACCTTC
TRBJ2-5,NA,NA,TRBV5-6,CASRVGERETQYF,TGTGCCAGCAGGGTGGGAGAACGAGAGACCCAGTACTTC
TRBJ1-6,NA,NA,TRBV18,CASSPSQGPGSPLHF,TGTGCCAGCTCACCATCCCAGGGTCCGGGTTCACCCCTCCACTTT
TRBJ1-2,NA,few,TRBV19,CASSGLDYGYTF,TGTGCCAGTAGTGGGCTTGACTATGGCTACACCTTC
TRBJ1-1,TRBD1,NA,TRBV30,CAWSRTGTEAFF,TGTGCCTGGAGTAGGACAGGCACTGAAGCTTTCTTT
TRBJ2-7,TRBD1,NA,TRBV2,CARSRDRSSYEQYF,TGTGCCAGGAGCCGGGACAGAAGCTCCTACGAGCAGTACTTC
TRBJ2-3,NA,NA,TRBV9,CASSTSGTDTQYF,TGTGCCAGCAGCACTTCGGGGACAGATACGCAGTATTTT
TRBJ2-3,TRBD2,NA,TRBV18,CASSPPQGGTDTQYF,TGTGCCAGCTCACCACCTCAGGGAGGGACAGATACGCAGTATTTT
TRBJ2-1,TRBD2,NA,TRBV3-1/TRBV3-2,CASSQEVSGGVAFNNEQFF,TGTGCCAGCAGCCAAGAGGTTAGCGGGGGGGTAGCCTTTAACAATGAGCAGTTCTTC
TRBJ2-2,NA,NA,TRBV9,CASSVAGGWTGELFF,TGTGCCAGCAGCGTAGCGGGGGGCTGGACCGGGGAGCTGTTTTTT
TRBJ2-6,TRBD1,NA,TRBV4-3,CASSQGSGGPRSGANVLTF,TGCGCCAGCAGCCAGGGGTCAGGGGGCCCCCGCTCTGGGGCCAACGTCCTGACTTTC
TRBJ2-7,NA,NA,TRBV6-5,CASSFRQHYEQYF,TGTGCCAGCAGTTTTAGACAGCACTACGAGCAGTACTTC
TRBJ2-3,TRBD2,NA,TRBV5-1,CASSLSSSGWSDTQYF,TGCGCCAGCAGCTTGTCTAGTAGCGGGTGGTCAGATACGCAGTATTTT
TRBJ1-6,TRBD1,NA,TRBV6-1,CASSEGWRGQGTEPLHF,TGTGCCAGCAGTGAAGGGTGGCGCGGACAGGGGACCGAACCCCTCCACTTT
TRBJ1-2,NA,NA,TRBV28,CASTNQGYGYTF,TGTGCCAGCACCAATCAGGGATATGGCTACACCTTC
TRBJ1-2,NA,NA,TRBV28,CASSLTYYYDYTF,TGTGCCAGCAGTTTAACATACTACTATGACTACACCTTC
TRBJ2-3,NA,NA,TRBV6-5,CASRSDTLQTQYF,TGTGCCAGCAGATCCGATACATTACAAACGCAGTATTTT
TRBJ2-3,TRBD1,NA,TRBV9,CASSLGDSNPDTQYF,TGTGCCAGCAGCCTTGGGGACAGTAATCCAGATACGCAGTATTTT
TRBJ2-7,NA,NA,TRBV5-1,CASSLDRSTYEQYF,TGCGCCAGCAGCTTGGACAGGTCCACCTACGAGCAGTACTTC
TRBJ1-2,NA,NA,TRBV5-1,CASSLIQGGYGYTF,TGCGCCAGCAGCTTGATTCAGGGAGGCTATGGCTACACCTTC
TRBJ2-1,TRBD2,NA,TRBV5-8,CASSLRLSGGRYEQFF,TGTGCCAGCTCCCTGAGACTTAGCGGGGGTAGGTATGAGCAGTTCTTC
TRBJ1-4,NA,NA,TRBV3-1/TRBV3-2,CASSPPSTLQKLFF,TGTGCCAGCAGCCCACCATCGACACTTCAAAAACTGTTTTTT
TRBJ2-1,TRBD2,NA,TRBV27,CASSPGLAGQLNLEQFF,TGTGCCAGCAGTCCGGGACTAGCGGGGCAACTGAACCTTGAGCAGTTCTTC
TRBJ1-2,NA,NA,TRBV29-1,CSVGGDTNYGYTF,TGCAGCGTTGGGGGCGACACTAACTATGGCTACACCTTC
TRBJ2-2,NA,NA,TRBV5-1,CASSLVAANTGELFF,TGCGCCAGCAGCTTGGTGGCCGCGAACACCGGGGAGCTGTTTTTT
TRBJ1-2,NA,NA,TRBV5-5,CASKISVGREDYGYTF,TGTGCCAGCAAGATATCGGTAGGCAGGGAGGACTATGGCTACACCTTC
TRBJ1-1,TRBD1,NA,TRBV13,CASSLRGRGTEAFF,TGTGCCAGCAGCTTAAGGGGGCGCGGCACTGAAGCTTTCTTT
TRBJ2-1,NA,NA,TRBV19,CASKEGQIRNEQFF,TGTGCCAGTAAGGAGGGACAGATCCGCAATGAGCAGTTCTTC
TRBJ2-7,TRBD1,NA,TRBV4-2,CASSQGLGQGPYEQYF,TGTGCCAGCAGCCAAGGGTTAGGACAGGGCCCCTACGAGCAGTACTTC
TRBJ1-5,NA,NA,TRBV6-2/TRBV6-3,CASSLQGGGGNQPQHF,TGTGCCAGCAGCTTACAGGGAGGGGGTGGCAATCAGCCCCAGCATTTT
TRBJ2-3,NA,NA,TRBV6-2/TRBV6-3,CASSPSTGLSTDTQYF,TGTGCCAGCAGTCCCTCGACCGGACTATCTACAGATACGCAGTATTTT
TRBJ2-1,TRBD2,few,TRBV7-2,CASSSGTSGGYNEQFF,TGTGCCAGCAGCTCAGGGACTAGCGGGGGTTACAATGAGCAGTTCTTC
TRBJ2-3,TRBD2,NA,TRBV9,CASSGTSGANPVGTDTQYF,TGTGCCAGCAGCGGGACTAGCGGGGCGAATCCCGTCGGCACAGATACGCAGTATTTT
TRBJ2-3,TRBD2,NA,TRBV28,CASSRSLGGGADTQYF,TGTGCCAGCAGCCGCTCCTTGGGGGGGGGAGCAGATACGCAGTATTTT
TRBJ1-5,NA,NA,TRBV7-8,CASSLAGGGNEQPQHF,TGTGCCAGCAGCTTAGCGGGTGGAGGGAACGAACAGCCCCAGCATTTT
TRBJ2-2,TRBD1,NA,TRBV19,CASSIQGQSNTGELFF,TGTGCCAGTAGTATTCAGGGACAGTCGAACACCGGGGAGCTGTTTTTT